One and the same sample provided the 11 T cell receptor beta chains below, sequenced in a study of response to subunit inactivated influenza vaccine (dated by TCRdb to about 2018). Receptors were amplified or captured by RT-PCR. These reads were obtained on an Illumina HiSeq 2500. TCRdb reprocessed the public reads (quality trimming at Q25 with fastp, clone calling with MiXCR) and kept in-frame beta chains. Merged by CDR3 protein, the rows form single entries marked with the most common genes and DNA. Present in this sample are fewer than 600,000 distinct CDR3 sequences, approximately 6.9% of which were seen just once. Jointly, the top ten make up 10% to 15% of the sample. Here the sequenced sample was PBMCs from blood, taken approximately 25 months after vaccination. Every receptor here comes from a man aged 50 to 75 who received an inactivated influenza vaccine. Donor details come from another sample of the same person, matched by shared clones.

The sample holds many counts of this clonotype. CDR3 region: CDSVRGMGGRNEQYF. In DNA form, the CDR3 reads TGTGACTCCGTCCGGGGAATGGGGGGGCGAAACGAGCAGTACTTC. The chain carries TRBV21-1 and TRBJ2-7; the tabulated D call, TRBD1, remains unverified against the DNA. TRBV21-1 is reported as a pseudogene. CDR3 length equals 15 residues.

This clonotype was seen repeatedly, ten times or more. CDR3 residues: CASSQPGGEQYF. The DNA of the CDR3 is TGTGCCAGCAGCCAACCCGGAGGGGAGCAGTACTTC. This sequence joins TRBV3-1 and TRBJ2-7; perhaps TRBD2 as D (6 bases). Deletions cut 2 bases from V and 7 bases from J, with 9 bases between. Germline CDR1 reads LGHDT; CDR2 reads YNNKEL (reference sequence). CDR3 length: 12 residues.

This clonotype was counted a few times. V gene TRBV16 combines with J gene TRBJ2-5; D may match TRBD1 or TRBD2 (5 bases each). The CDR3 sequence is 14 residues long. Germline V gene lookup returns CDR1 KGHSY and CDR2 FQNENV. V was clipped by 0 bases and J by 5 bases, with 10 bases between them. As DNA, the CDR3 is TGTGCCAGCAGCCAATCACAAGGGGACGAGACCCAGTACTTC. Its translation is CASSQSQGDETQYF.

The table lists this clonotype with a few counts. The V call is TRBV13, the J call TRBJ2-1, with 8 bases aligning to TRBD2. Germline-derived CDR1 and CDR2 are PRHDT and FYEKMQ (reference sequence). Trimming at V came to 1 base and at J to 5 bases, leaving 4 bases not matched to a gene. CDR3 size: 15 residues. CDR3 region: CASSLERGPDNEQFF. CDR3 DNA: TGTGCCAGCAGCTTAGAGCGGGGGCCCGACAATGAGCAGTTCTTC.

The rearrangement uses TRBV20-1 and TRBJ2-2; D may match TRBD1 or TRBD2 (5 bases each). The V gene lost 3 bases and the J gene lost 4 bases, with 9 bases spanning the gap. Germline CDR1 is DFQATT and CDR2 is SNEGSKA (reference sequence). This CDR3 is 13 amino acids long. CDR3 sequence: CSASGTGTGELFF. The CDR3 DNA is TGCAGTGCTAGCGGGACGGGCACCGGGGAGCTGTTTTTT.

CDR3 DNA: TGCAGTGCTAGAGATTACAGGTTGGAAGTACCCCAGCATTTT. It specifies CSARDYRLEVPQHF. The rearrangement uses TRBV20-1 and TRBJ1-5; perhaps TRBD1 as D (5 bases). The CDR3 is made up of 14 amino acids. V dropped 0 bases and J dropped 10 bases, with 16 bases sitting between them. Germline V gene lookup returns CDR1 DFQATT and CDR2 SNEGSKA (reference sequence).

This clonotype was observed a few times. This chain connects TRBV18 to TRBJ2-5; no reliable D call. This CDR3 contains 15 residues. Germline V gene sequence: CDR1 KGHSH, CDR2 LQKENI. With 3 bases removed from V and 5 bases from J, the gap between germline ends came to 16 bases. CDR3 sequence: CASSPSQNIGETQYF. In nucleotides, the CDR3 is TGTGCCAGCTCACCGAGCCAAAACATCGGGGAGACCCAGTACTTC.

This clonotype was detected ten times or more. This chain connects TRBV4-3 to TRBJ1-5; D not resolved. Germline CDR1 reads LGHNA; CDR2 reads YSLEER. This CDR3 contains 13 residues. V was cut by 1 base and J by 7 bases, with 8 bases left in between. The CDR3 DNA follows: TGCGCCAGCAGCCAAGTTCAAGGACAGCCCCAGCATTTT. As protein: CASSQVQGQPQHF.

This clonotype showed up many times. The genes are TRBV12-3 or TRBV12-4 and TRBJ1-2, with 8 bases matching TRBD1. The junction had 3 bases not matched to a gene; V was cut back by 6 bases and J by 3 bases. The CDR3 runs to 13 residues. In DNA form, the CDR3 reads TGTGCCAGCAGCCCGACAGGGGACTATGGCTACACCTTC. Protein: CASSPTGDYGYTF.

This clonotype came up many times. The genes are TRBV12-3 or TRBV12-4 and TRBJ2-1, with 12 nucleotides matching TRBD2. After removal of 6 bases from V and 0 bases from J, the junction contained 18 bases not matched to a gene. The CDR3 is made up of 21 amino acids. CDR3 coding DNA: TGTGCCAGCAGGTCAGCCCCCGGGACTAGCGGGCCACGGAGCTCCTACAATGAGCAGTTCTTC. This encodes CASRSAPGTSGPRSSYNEQFF.

The rearrangement joins TRBV11-2 to TRBJ2-7; 9 bases agree with TRBD1. CDR1 and CDR2 (germline): SGHAT, FQNNGV. V was pared by 0 bases and J by 7 bases, with 1 base of the junction left unmatched. The CDR3 is 13 residues long. The chain's CDR3 is CASSLEDRGEQYF. The CDR3 nucleotides read TGTGCCAGCAGCTTAGAGGACAGGGGTGAGCAGTACTTC.